Shown below are 23 T cell receptor beta chains from a single sample sequenced in a study of control samples from healthy donors and cancer patients (dated by TCRdb to 2019 to 2021). The library relied on the immunoSEQ multiplex PCR assay. Entries here come from immuneACCESS through TCRdb and include only in-frame sequences with V and J called. Some clones fail to appear in such tables; in the studies checked, an unresolved V gene covers under half of the shortfall, and the cause of the remainder is unknown. Counted in this sample were approximately 90,000 clones; about 88% of them appeared once. The top ten constitute 14% of the sample. Input material: blood. These receptors all come from a woman between 65 and 79 years old in good health.

This clone was counted a single time. The chain employs TRBV24-1 and TRBJ1-2, with 7 bases identical to TRBD1. V lost 9 bases, J lost 8 bases, and 5 bases stayed unmatched. This CDR3 region has 11 residues. The germline V gene has CDR1 KGHDR and CDR2 SFDVKD. The CDR3 here is CATRDSGGYTF. The DNA for the CDR3 is TGTGCCACCCGGGACAGCGGCGGCTACACCTTC.

The genes are TRBV19 and TRBJ1-5; D not resolved. In germline, CDR1 is LNHDA, CDR2 SQIVND (reference sequence). The CDR3 contains 16 residues. Trimming removed 5 bases from V and 6 bases from J, with 20 bases in between. The CDR3 reads CASSYHQTTGTQPQHF. CDR3 nucleotides: TGTGCCAGTAGTTACCATCAGACCACTGGTACTCAGCCCCAGCATTTT.

The chain carries TRBV9 and TRBJ1-2, with a possible D match to TRBD1 (5 bases). From germline, CDR1 is SGDLS and CDR2 YYNGEE. Trimming took off 0 bases at V and 5 bases at J, with 8 bases between the two ends. This CDR3 spans 13 amino acids. The CDR3 coding sequence is TGTGCCAGCAGCGTAGCTGAGGGGTATGGCTACACCTTC. Protein sequence: CASSVAEGYGYTF.

The V and J genes are TRBV6-4 and TRBJ2-3; tentatively, D is TRBD2 (5 bases). Trimming removed 7 bases at V and 1 base at J, with 18 bases between. CDR1 MRHNA and CDR2 SNTAGT come from the germline V gene. The length of the CDR3 is 16 residues. CDR3 sequence: CASKVEGRVRTDTQYF. The CDR3 DNA sequence: TGTGCCAGCAAGGTAGAGGGCCGGGTTCGCACAGATACGCAGTATTTT.

The J gene is TRBJ1-5, the V gene TRBV2; 8 nucleotides match TRBD1. The CDR3 totals 16 residues. Germline lookup yields CDR1 SNHLY and CDR2 FYNNEI. J was trimmed by 6 bases and V by 1 base; bases with no gene match: 8. CDR3 nucleotide sequence: TGTGCCAGCAGTGAAGGATACTCAGGGGGCTCTCAGCCCCAGCATTTT. This encodes CASSEGYSGGSQPQHF. The variable domain in full, with the rest retrieved from reference TRBV2 and TRBJ1-5, is EPEVTQTPSHQVTQMGQEVILRCVPISNHLYFYWYRQILGQKVEFLVSFYNNEISEKSEIFDDQFSVERPDGSNFTLKIRSTKLEDSAMYFCASSEGYSGGSQPQHFGDGTRLSIL.

The J gene is TRBJ2-3, the V gene TRBV5-1; tentative D call: TRBD2 (6 bases). With 0 bases removed from V and 0 bases from J, the gap between germline ends came to 11 bases. Germline CDR1 is SGHRS and CDR2 is YFSETQ. This CDR3 contains 16 residues. CDR3 loop: CASSLVASGSTDTQYF. Written as DNA, the CDR3 is TGCGCCAGCAGCTTGGTGGCCAGCGGGAGCACAGATACGCAGTATTTT.

This chain connects TRBV7-8 to TRBJ1-2, with TRBD1 identical over 7 bases. CDR3 length equals 18 residues. The germline CDR1 and CDR2 sequences are SGHVS and FQNEAQ. Germline trimming cut 4 bases from V and 0 bases from J; bases unmatched to any gene: 14. The CDR3 DNA reads as TGTGCCAGCAGCTCGCACAGGGGCCAATTTCAAGCTAACTATGGCTACACCTTC. Encoded protein: CASSSHRGQFQANYGYTF.

This clone occurred once. The V gene is TRBV27, the J gene TRBJ1-2, with a weak D call TRBD1 (6 bases). Between the trimmed V and J ends, which lost 6 bases and 7 bases, there was a span of 15 bases. The CDR3 has 13 amino acids. Germline V lookup: CDR1 MNHEY, CDR2 SMNVEV (reference sequence). In DNA form, the CDR3 reads TGTGCCAGCAGCCTTATCGCGGGGGCTGGCTACACCTTC. Translated: CASSLIAGAGYTF.

In DNA, the CDR3 is TGTGCCATCAACCCACGGGGACTAGCGGATTACGAGCAGTACTTC. This translates into CAINPRGLADYEQYF. The chain couples TRBV10-3 to TRBJ2-7, with 11 bases aligning to TRBD2. Per germline, CDR1 ENHRY and CDR2 SYGVKD. V shed 7 bases and J 4 bases; nucleotides not matched to a gene: 9. The CDR3 is made up of 15 amino acids.

The chain carries TRBV30 and TRBJ1-1; perhaps TRBD1 as D (5 bases). Per the germline V gene, CDR1 is GTSNPN and CDR2 is SVGIG (reference sequence). The CDR3 is 16 residues long. Trimming removed 3 bases at V and 1 base at J, with 18 bases between. CDR3 sequence: CAWSANIGARNTEAFF. CDR3 DNA: TGTGCCTGGAGCGCCAATATCGGGGCCCGGAACACTGAAGCTTTCTTT.

The J gene is TRBJ1-5, the V gene TRBV6-2 or TRBV6-3, with D hard to call. V was trimmed by 0 bases and J by 2 bases, leaving 11 bases between them. The germline V gene has CDR1 MNHEY and CDR2 SVGEGT. The CDR3 runs to 16 residues. CDR3: CASSYSAPTGNQPQHF. The CDR3 coding sequence is TGTGCCAGCAGTTACTCGGCCCCAACGGGCAATCAGCCCCAGCATTTT.

The rearrangement uses TRBV2 and TRBJ1-6; D may be TRBD1 (6 bases). In germline, CDR1 is SNHLY, CDR2 FYNNEI. The germline V and J ends were trimmed by 8 bases and 4 bases, with 9 bases remaining between them. This CDR3 has 13 amino acids. This chain's CDR3 is CASDGQYNSPLHF. CDR3 bases: TGTGCCAGCGACGGACAGTATAATTCACCCCTCCACTTT.

The chain joins TRBV7-2 to TRBJ2-1; D call uncertain. Looked up from germline, CDR1 is SGHTA and CDR2 is FQGNSA. Trimming pared 5 bases from V and 10 bases from J, leaving 15 bases between. This CDR3 comprises 13 residues. The CDR3 spells CASSIWPFGEQFF. The CDR3, as DNA: TGTGCCAGCAGCATCTGGCCCTTCGGGGAGCAGTTCTTC.

The rearrangement joins TRBV3-1 (or the pseudogene TRBV3-2) to TRBJ1-2; D call uncertain. The V gene's germline CDR1 is LGHDT and CDR2 YNNKEL (reference sequence). V lost 0 bases and J 5 bases, leaving 10 bases between the germline ends. This CDR3 has 14 amino acids. The CDR3 here is CASSQEGVTYGYTF. The CDR3, as DNA: TGTGCCAGCAGCCAAGAAGGTGTGACTTATGGCTACACCTTC.

V is TRBV30 and J is TRBJ1-4; 9 bases match TRBD1. Trimming took 5 bases from V and 5 from J; bases not matched to a gene: 6. CDR1 is GTSNPN and CDR2 is SVGIG in the germline V gene (reference sequence). The CDR3 length is 14 residues. In DNA, the CDR3 is TGTGCCTGGGCCCGGGACAGGGTGAATGAAAAACTGTTTTTT. It yields the protein CAWARDRVNEKLFF.

The chain uses TRBV6-5 and TRBJ1-1, with 7 positions matching TRBD1. J gave up 5 bases and V 6 bases, and 3 bases lay outside the gene matches. The CDR3 is 12 amino acids. Germline V lookup: CDR1 MNHEY, CDR2 SVGAGI. This chain's CDR3 is CASSRQGTEAFF. Written as DNA, the CDR3 is TGTGCCAGCAGCCGACAGGGAACTGAAGCTTTCTTT.

This clone was counted a single time. The CDR3 nucleotides are TGTGCCATCAGTGAGCTTCAGCTCGGCTACACCTTC. Amino acids: CAISELQLGYTF. The chain combines TRBV10-3 with TRBJ1-2, with unresolved D. Germline CDR1 reads ENHRY; CDR2 reads SYGVKD. This CDR3 is 12 amino acids long. The V end lost 2 bases, the J end lost 8 bases, and 9 bases lay between the germline ends.

The chain has TRBV24-1 and TRBJ2-7; 7 bases map to TRBD1. The CDR3 contains 15 residues. Germline CDR1 reads KGHDR; CDR2 reads SFDVKD. The V and J ends lost 2 bases and 3 bases, in that order; junction bases with no gene match: 6. The CDR3 coding sequence is TGTGCCACCAGTGATTCAACCCGGGACAGCTACGAGCAGTACTTC. This encodes CATSDSTRDSYEQYF.

The CDR3 is CASSLPGLLTEAFF. The CDR3, as DNA: TGTGCCAGCAGCTTACCAGGGCTCCTCACTGAAGCTTTCTTT. The V call is TRBV7-8, the J call TRBJ1-1, with a possible D match to TRBD1 (5 bases). Germline assignment: CDR1 SGHVS and CDR2 FQNEAQ. This CDR3 has 14 amino acids. V was trimmed by 2 bases and J by 4 bases, leaving 11 bases between them.

The chain employs TRBV5-5 and TRBJ2-5; D is possibly TRBD1 (6 bases). Trimming shortened V by 4 bases and J by 3 bases, and 10 bases separated the two germline ends. The CDR3 length is 13 residues. From germline, CDR1 is SGHKS and CDR2 YYEKEE (reference sequence). The DNA of the CDR3 is TGTGCCAGCAGCCGGACAGCAGAAGAGACCCAGTACTTC. Its translation is CASSRTAEETQYF.

The chain uses TRBV1 and TRBJ1-2. TRBV1 is labeled a pseudogene. This CDR3 contains 15 residues. The CDR3 region has the DNA TGCACCAGCAGCCAAAATAGCCCGGGGACCCATGGCTACACCTTC. This gives the protein CTSSQNSPGTHGYTF.

In its sample, this clone was seen once. The chain combines TRBV12-3 or TRBV12-4 with TRBJ1-5; 7 bases are a match to TRBD1. The CDR3 is 13 residues long. V gave up 6 bases and J gave up 2 bases; unmatched junction bases: 1. The CDR3 protein is CASSGQGNQPQHF. DNA of the CDR3: TGTGCCAGCAGCGGACAGGGCAATCAGCCCCAGCATTTT.

This clone was seen just once. This rearrangement joins TRBV5-6 to TRBJ2-2, with TRBD1 as a possible D gene (5 bases). The length of the CDR3 is 15 residues. The germline V gene encodes CDR1 SGHDT and CDR2 YYEEEE. The V end lost 4 bases, the J end lost 1 base, and 11 bases lay between the germline ends. CDR3 residues: CASSPDTLNTGELFF. The CDR3 DNA follows: TGTGCCAGCAGCCCGGACACTTTGAACACCGGGGAGCTGTTTTTT.